These 8 T cell receptor beta chains were sequenced from one sample in a study of CXCR3 chemokines and chemotherapy response in bladder cancer. TCRdb ran MiXCR on the PCR reads and lists one entry per CDR3 protein. The sample lists under 3,500 distinct CDR3 sequences; approximately 26% were seen once. Sample acquisition took place from a patient whose treatment included neoadjuvant chemotherapy. The receptors were sampled from a human donor with bladder cancer that did not respond to neoadjuvant chemotherapy.

This clonotype was counted ten times or more. The rearrangement links TRBV27 to TRBJ2-2, with D possibly being TRBD1 (6 bases). The CDR3 covers 14 residues. Trimming cost V 5 bases and J 6 bases, with 13 bases left between them. Germline lookup yields CDR1 MNHEY and CDR2 SMNVEV (reference sequence). CDR3 sequence: CASSPTQGSGELFF. CDR3 sequence (DNA): TGTGCCAGCAGTCCCACCCAGGGGTCCGGGGAGCTGTTTTTT.

Relative to its sample, this clonotype is medium-sized. V gene TRBV27 combines with J gene TRBJ2-7; 9 bases line up with TRBD2. V shed 8 bases, J shed 5 bases, and the junction held 7 bases outside the gene matches. CDR3 size: 13 residues. Per germline, CDR1 MNHEY and CDR2 SMNVEV (reference sequence). For the CDR3, the DNA is TGTGCCAGCGGGGCGGGGGGGCCCGACGAGCAGTACTTC. Its translation: CASGAGGPDEQYF.

By share, this clonotype counts as medium-sized. The genes are TRBV6-1 and TRBJ2-3, with a possible D match to TRBD2 (6 bases). Germline V gene data show CDR1 as MNHNS and CDR2 as SASEGT. V was cut by 7 bases and J by 1 base, with 15 bases left in between. The CDR3 contains 15 residues. CDR3 coding DNA: TGTGCCAGCACCGCGGGAAACGCTGGCACAGATACGCAGTATTTT. Its protein is CASTAGNAGTDTQYF.

This clonotype was counted only a few times. CDR3 amino acids: CASSNPSGGAYGYTF. In DNA, the CDR3 is TGTGCCAGCAGCAACCCTAGCGGGGGGGCGTATGGCTACACCTTC. The chain combines TRBV6-6 with TRBJ1-2, with D tentatively TRBD1 (6 bases). This CDR3 spans 15 amino acids. Per germline, CDR1 MNHNY and CDR2 SVGAGI (reference sequence). Trimming took 6 bases from V and 5 from J, leaving 19 bases between them.

Points on this clonotype: Given a far larger clone just one base away, this is likely a sequencing read error. The rearrangement joins TRBV27 to TRBJ1-4; a possible D gene is TRBD1 (5 bases). This CDR3 contains 14 residues. From germline, CDR1 is MNHEY and CDR2 SMNVEV (reference sequence). Trimming took 4 bases from V and 7 from J, leaving 13 bases between them. Here the CDR3 reads CASSSDDSLEKLFF. The CDR3 DNA follows: TGTGCCAGCAGTTCCGACGACAGTCTTGAAAAACTGTTTTTT.

By frequency in the sample, this clonotype is medium-sized (0.01 to 0.1%). This chain uses TRBV12-3 or TRBV12-4 with TRBJ1-2; no definite D call. Trimming took off 1 base at V and 4 bases at J, with 10 bases between the two ends. The CDR3 loop spans 14 amino acids. DNA of the CDR3: TGTGCCAGCAGTTTAGATGTGCGGGGCTATGGCTACACCTTC. This translates into CASSLDVRGYGYTF.

CDR3 amino acids: CASSSGQGIDGYTF. In nucleotides, the CDR3 is TGTGCCAGCAGCTCCGGACAGGGGATCGATGGCTACACCTTC. The chain is built from TRBV6-6 and TRBJ1-2, with TRBD1 matching over 9 bases. The trim removed 6 bases at V and 6 bases at J, leaving 8 bases unmatched. This CDR3 is 14 amino acids long. The germline V gene has CDR1 MNHNY and CDR2 SVGAGI (reference sequence).

This clonotype is termed medium-sized. V and J are TRBV6-6 and TRBJ2-1; 9 bases are a match to TRBD1. This CDR3 has 16 residues. Germline assignment: CDR1 MNHNY and CDR2 SVGAGI (reference sequence). The J segment lost 2 bases and the V segment lost 5 bases, leaving 7 bases of the junction unmatched. The CDR3 sequence is CASSIRQGVTYNEQFF. The DNA of the CDR3 is TGTGCCAGCAGTATTAGACAGGGGGTAACCTACAATGAGCAGTTCTTC.